These 27 T cell receptor beta chains were sequenced from one sample in a study of CD8+ T cells in alopecia areata. Extraction of RNA preceded its reverse transcription into cDNA, which served as the sequencing template. Here immunoSEQ multiplex PCR was the method, and the copy in TCRdb shows in-frame clones only, minus some. The sample shows over 150,000 clones, around 63% of them seen only once. Sequencing used CD4+ T cells sorted from blood, obtained at week 0. These receptors came from a human donor with alopecia areata.

This clone was counted a few times. This chain links TRBV28 with TRBJ1-2, with no clear D. The CDR3 is 12 amino acids. Trimming removed 4 bases at V and 8 bases at J, with 11 bases between. Germline V CDR1 and CDR2: MDHEN, SYDVKM. CDR3 nucleotides: TGTGCCAGCAGTTCGGCTACAGTGGGCTACACCTTC. This codes for CASSSATVGYTF.

This sequence joins TRBV30 and TRBJ2-2; 8 bases line up with TRBD1. The CDR3 sequence is 12 residues long. CDR1 and CDR2 from the germline V gene are GTSNPN and SVGIG (reference sequence). Trimming took 3 bases from V and 6 from J; bases not matched to a gene: 0. The CDR3 nucleotides are TGTGCCTGGAGGGGACAGGCCGGGGAGCTGTTTTTT. Translation: CAWRGQAGELFF.

This chain uses TRBV23-1 with TRBJ2-2; 8 bases align to TRBD1. TRBV23-1 is classed as an ORF, of uncertain function. J was trimmed by 4 bases and V by 2 bases; bases with no gene match: 9. This CDR3 is built from 17 residues. CDR3 DNA: TGCGCCAGCAGTCAAACTAGTTCGGGACAGGTCACCGGGGAGCTGTTTTTT. This encodes CASSQTSSGQVTGELFF.

The chain joins TRBV11-2 to TRBJ2-4; D may be TRBD1 (5 bases). CDR3 length: 15 residues. Germline V gene sequence: CDR1 SGHAT, CDR2 FQNNGV. The V and J ends lost 0 bases and 5 bases respectively, with 11 bases between them. The CDR3 here is CASSLDGQTQNIQYF. CDR3 sequence (DNA): TGTGCCAGCAGCTTAGACGGACAAACCCAAAACATTCAGTACTTC.

This sequence joins TRBV2 and TRBJ2-5; no clear D gene. V shed 7 bases and J shed 7 bases, with 10 bases lying between them. CDR1 and CDR2 from the germline V gene are SNHLY and FYNNEI. There are 11 residues in the CDR3. CDR3 DNA: TGTGCCAGCACACCCTCGGGGACCCAGTACTTC. Its translation is CASTPSGTQYF.

This chain uses TRBV21-1 with TRBJ1-2. TRBV21-1 is designated a pseudogene. This CDR3 has 13 residues. CDR3 coding DNA: TGTGCCAGCAGCAACCTGTGGAGGGATGGCTACACCTTC. The encoded protein is CASSNLWRDGYTF.

The sample holds one count of this clone. The J gene is TRBJ1-2, the V gene TRBV5-1, with 10 bases matching TRBD1. Trimming removed 0 bases from V and 3 bases from J; junction bases left unmatched: 2. Germline V gene lookup returns CDR1 SGHRS and CDR2 YFSETQ. The CDR3 contains 15 residues. For the CDR3, the DNA is TGCGCCAGCAGCTTGGAAGGGACAGGGGACTATGGCTACACCTTC. Its protein product is CASSLEGTGDYGYTF.

This clone has only one observation. The CDR3 DNA is TGCGCCAGCAGTACAGGACTAGCGGGGGGGCCAGATACGCAGTATTTT. Its translation is CASSTGLAGGPDTQYF. V is TRBV10-1 and J is TRBJ2-3; TRBD2 aligns across 15 bases. The CDR3 is made up of 16 amino acids. Germline CDR1 is WNHNN and CDR2 is SYGVQD (reference sequence). V dropped 5 bases and J dropped 4; count of bases not matched to a gene: 4.

The chain carries TRBV29-1 and TRBJ2-1, with 8 nucleotides matching TRBD2. Germline CDR1 and CDR2: SQVTM and ANQGSEA. This CDR3 contains 13 residues. V was clipped by 4 bases and J by 8 bases; unmatched bases: 7. The CDR3 region is CSVGGGRGDEQFF. In DNA form, the CDR3 reads TGCAGCGTTGGCGGGGGGCGCGGGGATGAGCAGTTCTTC.

V usage is TRBV10-3 and J usage is TRBJ2-5, with a possible D match to TRBD2 (6 bases). The germline CDR1 and CDR2 sequences are ENHRY and SYGVKD. This CDR3 contains 12 residues. Trimming stripped 4 bases from V and 4 bases from J, with 7 bases between. Here the CDR3 reads CAISVSGETQYF. The CDR3 nucleotides are TGTGCCATCAGTGTTAGCGGAGAGACCCAGTACTTC.

This sequence joins TRBV29-1 and TRBJ1-1, with 7 bases matching TRBD1. The CDR3 runs 13 residues. In germline, CDR1 is SQVTM, CDR2 ANQGSEA. V lost 5 bases, J lost 1 base, and 4 bases stayed unmatched. In DNA form, the CDR3 reads TGCAGCGTTTTTGGACAGGCGAACACTGAAGCTTTCTTT. Amino acid sequence: CSVFGQANTEAFF.

The gene calls are TRBV19 and TRBJ2-1; 8 bases align to TRBD1. V shed 6 bases, J shed 8 bases, and the junction held 9 bases outside the gene matches. The germline V gene encodes CDR1 LNHDA and CDR2 SQIVND (reference sequence). The CDR3 has 14 amino acids. This CDR3 reads CASRYRGIVDEQFF. The CDR3 nucleotides read TGTGCCAGTAGATACAGGGGGATTGTTGATGAGCAGTTCTTC.

This sequence joins TRBV29-1 and TRBJ2-7; 8 bases fit TRBD1. The V gene end was trimmed by 0 bases and the J gene end by 7 bases; junction bases not matched to a gene: 11. The CDR3 is 15 amino acids. CDR1 and CDR2 from the germline V gene are SQVTM and ANQGSEA. The CDR3 is CSVEDLDRGMREQYF. In DNA form, the CDR3 reads TGCAGCGTTGAAGATCTTGACAGGGGTATGAGGGAGCAGTACTTC.

The chain links TRBV29-1 to TRBJ2-7, with D perhaps assigned TRBD1 or TRBD2 (5 bases each). The CDR3 length is 15 residues. Deletions cut 4 bases from V and 2 bases from J, with 18 bases between. CDR1 is SQVTM and CDR2 is ANQGSEA in the germline V gene. The chain's CDR3 is CSVVAGPLGAYEQYF. The DNA of the CDR3 is TGCAGCGTTGTGGCAGGACCTTTGGGGGCCTACGAGCAGTACTTC.

This clone was recorded once. The CDR3 reads CASRNRDKVPNEQFF. The CDR3 DNA reads as TGTGCCAGTAGAAACAGGGATAAAGTCCCCAATGAGCAGTTCTTC. The chain is built from TRBV19 and TRBJ2-1; D might be TRBD1 (6 bases). The V gene's germline CDR1 is LNHDA and CDR2 SQIVND (reference sequence). Trimming stripped 6 bases from V and 6 bases from J, with 18 bases between. The CDR3 is made up of 15 amino acids.

V usage is TRBV7-2 and J usage is TRBJ2-3; TRBD1 is a possible D gene (6 bases). The germline V gene encodes CDR1 SGHTA and CDR2 FQGNSA. The CDR3 sequence is 15 residues long. Between the trimmed V and J ends, which lost 5 bases and 0 bases, there was a span of 12 bases. As DNA, the CDR3 is TGTGCCAGCAGCACCCAGGGGTCGAGCACAGATACGCAGTATTTT. Its translation is CASSTQGSSTDTQYF.

This clone has only a few counts. V usage is TRBV7-9 and J usage is TRBJ1-6; 11 bases line up with TRBD1. Trimming took 5 bases from V and 6 from J; bases not matched to a gene: 3. This CDR3 spans 15 amino acids. Germline assignment: CDR1 SEHNR and CDR2 FQNEAQ (reference sequence). CDR3 coding DNA: TGTGCCAGCAGCGTAGGGACAGGGGGTAATTCACCCCTCCACTTT. Residues: CASSVGTGGNSPLHF.

This clone was observed once. CDR3 sequence: CATSNSNQPQHF. CDR3 nucleotides: TGTGCCACCTCGAATAGCAATCAGCCCCAGCATTTT. This rearrangement joins TRBV19 to TRBJ1-5; D gene uncertain. Germline loops: CDR1 LNHDA, CDR2 SQIVND (reference sequence). The V and J ends lost 10 bases and 0 bases respectively, with 7 bases between them. This CDR3 comprises 12 residues. Looking up the rest from reference TRBV19 and TRBJ1-5 gives the full variable domain: DGGITQSPKYLFRKEGQNVTLSCEQNLNHDAMYWYRQDPGQGLRLIYYSQIVNDFQKGDIAEGYSVSREKKESFPLTVTSAQKNPTAFYLCATSNSNQPQHFGDGTRLSIL.

V gene TRBV7-8 combines with J gene TRBJ2-7, with D possibly matching TRBD1 (5 bases). CDR3 length: 14 amino acids. Germline CDR1 SGHVS, CDR2 FQNEAQ. Trimming removed 5 bases at V and 1 base at J, with 12 bases between. For the CDR3, the DNA is TGTGCCAGCAGCCTTATGCAGGGATCCTACGAGCAGTACTTC. Protein product: CASSLMQGSYEQYF.

This clone appeared a few times. The CDR3 loop reads CATRPDRELTYEQYF. For the CDR3, the DNA is TGTGCCACCCGCCCAGACCGGGAGCTTACCTACGAGCAGTACTTC. The V call is TRBV6-6, the J call TRBJ2-7, with D possibly matching TRBD2 (6 bases). Between the trimmed V and J ends, which lost 10 bases and 2 bases, there was a span of 21 bases. CDR3 length: 15 amino acids. The germline V gene has CDR1 MNHNY and CDR2 SVGAGI (reference sequence).

The chain is built from TRBV7-2 and TRBJ1-5, with D hard to call. Per the germline V gene, CDR1 is SGHTA and CDR2 is FQGNSA. CDR3 size: 13 residues. V was cut by 3 bases and J by 1 base, with 4 bases left in between. The CDR3 sequence: CASSFSSNQPQHF. For the CDR3, the DNA is TGTGCCAGCAGCTTCTCCAGCAATCAGCCCCAGCATTTT. Drawing the rest from reference TRBV7-2 and TRBJ1-5, the complete variable domain is GAGVSQSPSNKVTEKGKDVELRCDPISGHTALYWYRQSLGQGLEFLIYFQGNSAPDKSGLPSDRFSAERTGGSVSTLTIQRTQQEDSAVYLCASSFSSNQPQHFGDGTRLSIL.

There are a few counts of this clone. This rearrangement joins TRBV7-8 to TRBJ1-2, with 9 bases aligning to TRBD1. The J segment lost 8 bases and the V segment lost 5 bases, leaving 21 bases of the junction unmatched. Germline CDR1 reads SGHVS; CDR2 reads FQNEAQ. This CDR3 contains 18 residues. DNA for the CDR3: TGTGCCAGCAGCCCGCTCAGACTAGGGACAGGGCCGGGAAGAGGCTACACCTTC. As protein: CASSPLRLGTGPGRGYTF. The variable domain in full, with the rest retrieved from reference TRBV7-8 and TRBJ1-2, is GAGVSQSPRYKVAKRGQDVALRCDPISGHVSLFWYQQALGQGPEFLTYFQNEAQLDKSGLPSDRFFAERPEGSVSTLKIQRTQQEDSAVYLCASSPLRLGTGPGRGYTFGSGTRLTVV.

This clone was counted only a few times. The chain recombines TRBV29-1 with TRBJ2-1, with 8 bases aligning to TRBD2. Germline values: CDR1 SQVTM, CDR2 ANQGSEA. The CDR3 has 12 residues. Trimming at V came to 6 bases and at J to 2 bases, leaving 0 bases not matched to a gene. The chain's CDR3 is CSVGLAYNEQFF. CDR3 nucleotide sequence: TGCAGCGTGGGACTAGCCTACAATGAGCAGTTCTTC.

This chain links TRBV7-8 with TRBJ2-5; a possible D gene is TRBD2 (6 bases). The germline V gene encodes CDR1 SGHVS and CDR2 FQNEAQ. Trimming took off 0 bases at V and 2 bases at J, with 10 bases between the two ends. CDR3 length equals 15 residues. The CDR3 DNA sequence: TGTGCCAGCAGCTTAGCTGGGGGGAGACAAGAGACCCAGTACTTC. Translation gives CASSLAGGRQETQYF. Full variable domain (outside the CDR3, taken from reference TRBV7-8 and TRBJ2-5): GAGVSQSPRYKVAKRGQDVALRCDPISGHVSLFWYQQALGQGPEFLTYFQNEAQLDKSGLPSDRFFAERPEGSVSTLKIQRTQQEDSAVYLCASSLAGGRQETQYFGPGTRLLVL.

This chain uses TRBV19 with TRBJ2-1; 7 nucleotides line up with TRBD1. The CDR3 is 13 residues long. CDR1 and CDR2 from the germline V gene are LNHDA and SQIVND (reference sequence). The V and J ends lost 3 bases and 4 bases, in that order; junction bases with no gene match: 0. The CDR3 protein is CASSMDRYNEQFF. The CDR3 bases are TGTGCCAGTAGTATGGACAGGTACAATGAGCAGTTCTTC.

This clone was counted only a few times. The chain recombines TRBV27 with TRBJ1-2; the D gene is possibly TRBD1 (5 bases). V was cut by 4 bases and J by 2 bases, with 11 bases left in between. Germline V lookup: CDR1 MNHEY, CDR2 SMNVEV (reference sequence). The CDR3 is 14 amino acids. The CDR3 DNA follows: TGTGCCAGCAGTTCGGGAGGGACCAACTATGGCTACACCTTC. Protein sequence: CASSSGGTNYGYTF.

This clone was detected a few times. The chain recombines TRBV11-2 with TRBJ2-2, with 7 bases fitting TRBD1. V lost 4 bases, J lost 0 bases, and 5 bases stayed unmatched. Germline V gene data show CDR1 as SGHAT and CDR2 as FQNNGV. The CDR3 length is 16 residues. The CDR3 DNA reads as TGTGCCAGCAGCTCGAGACAGGGTGCGAACACCGGGGAGCTGTTTTTT. This codes for CASSSRQGANTGELFF.